The sequence of this T cell receptor (beta chain) was determined in a study of blood T cell repertoires in COVID-19. About the study: Material from acute and convalescent COVID-19 was sourced from the United States, Italy and Spain.

Trimming left V 10 bases short and J 4 bases short, with 13 bases between. CDR3 length equals 12 residues. Authors' processing steps: Nucleated cell number was recorded as an estimate derived from reference gene primer amplification. Only in-frame clones appear in the TCRdb table, and some are missing; sequencing was by immunoSEQ multiplex PCR. V and J calls and clone size are copied from that table; D and trimming were computed from the DNA. The table has about 190,000 clones, approximately 86% seen once. This TCR came from a man aged 25 to 40 with acute or convalescent COVID-19. The rearrangement links TRBV12-3 or TRBV12-4 to TRBJ1-2; tentatively, D is TRBD1 (6 bases). The specimen sequenced was peripheral blood. This CDR3 reads CATSGQTYGYTF. The CDR3 region has the DNA TGTGCCACCTCGGGACAAACCTATGGCTACACCTTC.